The subject of this entry is one TCR beta chain. Its cognate antigen has yet to be identified. No quality values exist for individual bases; no much larger clone is one base distant. This record comes from a study of T cell changes during pregnancy in multiple sclerosis (dated by TCRdb to between 2017 and 2020). A note on the overall study: Changes in the T cell repertoire over the course of pregnancy were examined in this study in women with multiple sclerosis.

Its CDR3 holds 16 amino acids, cysteine through phenylalanine. Only the CDR3 DNA stays, 48 bases, in frame from base 1. Deletion took 4 bases off V and 4 bases off J, with a span of 20 bases between the germline ends. CDR1 and CDR2 were assigned from the germline V gene as SGHRS and YFSETQ. The library was made by the immunoSEQ multiplex PCR assay. This immuneACCESS table, as held by TCRdb, lists in-frame sequences with V and J called but not all clones. Of the missing ones, under half trace to an unresolved V gene in checked studies; the others have no known cause. The sample has under 80,000 clones on record, 80% to 95% of them singletons. Jointly, the top ten make up more than 1.4% of the sample.

The receptor was isolated from a female donor with multiple sclerosis, enrolled in a pregnancy study. The V and J segments used are TRBV5-1 and TRBJ1-1, with an unclear D gene assignment. This material consisted of peripheral blood, taken in the second trimester of pregnancy. CDR3 reads: CASSARLGRAGTEAFF. In nucleotide form, the sequence is TGCGCCAGCAGCGCGCGTCTGGGGAGGGCTGGCACTGAAGCTTTCTTT.